The clone carrying this TCR beta chain occurred a few times. Stage II-IVA oral cavity squamous cell carcinoma was new and untreated by systemic or radiation therapy. This specimen belongs to a study of neoadjuvant anti-PD-1 for oral cavity cancer. Profiled with immunoSEQ multiplex PCR; TCRdb holds only in-frame clones, not every one. The repertoire has almost 7,000 clones, less than 80% of them found once; the top ten carry approximately 2.6%. The receptor was isolated from a person aged 40 to 85 with oral cavity squamous cell carcinoma. The source material was PBMCs, sampled before nivolumab (anti-PD-1) treatment.

CDR3 nucleotides: TGTGCCAGCAGCCACGATGGGACAGCTCTCTACGAGCAGTACTTC. The encoded protein is CASSHDGTALYEQYF. This chain links TRBV7-9 with TRBJ2-7; 7 nucleotides line up with TRBD1. CDR1 and CDR2 (germline): SEHNR, FQNEAQ (reference sequence). V lost 5 bases and J lost 3; bases outside the gene matches: 10. The CDR3 has 15 residues.